Below, one TCR beta chain is given with its context. This sample was included in a study of blood T cell repertoires in COVID-19. Study background: Sources were T cells, B-cell-depleted T cells, or PBMCs; the material itself was cDNA or gDNA.

Germline assignment: CDR1 SGHTA and CDR2 FQGTGA. V gave up 1 base and J gave up 10 bases, with 16 bases separating them. The CDR3 has 14 residues. As processed by the authors: Amplification with reference gene primers provided the estimates of nucleated cell counts. Produced via immunoSEQ multiplex PCR; TCRdb's table is partial and in-frame only. V, J and clone size were drawn from that table, and D and trimming were deduced from the DNA. The profile shows approximately 27,000 clones, around nine tenths of them singletons. The sequenced sample consisted of peripheral blood. The V and J genes are TRBV7-3 and TRBJ1-1; D is unclear. The clonotype originates from a man between 65 and 79 years old with acute or convalescent COVID-19. This CDR3 reads CASSLKGGVPVAFF. CDR3 nucleotides: TGTGCCAGCAGCTTAAAGGGAGGAGTTCCGGTAGCTTTCTTT.